Shown below are 13 T cell receptor beta chains from a single sample sequenced in a study of early T cells in non-severe SARS-CoV-2 infection. TCRdb reprocessed the 5' RACE reads via MiXCR and lists one record per CDR3 protein. The data hold roughly 80,000 distinct CDR3 sequences, with around an eighth observed a single time. The sequencing sample was made of whole blood. The receptors shown here come from an adult who was a healthcare worker with PCR-confirmed SARS-CoV-2 infection or an uninfected control (not recorded which).

This clonotype was seen a few times. V and J are TRBV24-1 and TRBJ2-3, with 9 nucleotides matching TRBD1. Germline assignment: CDR1 KGHDR and CDR2 SFDVKD. The junction had 6 bases not matched to a gene; V was cut back by 0 bases and J by 3 bases. The CDR3 extends over 17 amino acids. DNA of the CDR3: TGTGCCACCAGTGATTTGGCGGGGACAGGGCGTACAGATACGCAGTATTTT. This sequence encodes CATSDLAGTGRTDTQYF.

In this sample, this clonotype turned up many times. The chain couples TRBV18 to TRBJ2-7; D remains ambiguous. Germline CDR1 is KGHSH and CDR2 is LQKENI. The ends were cut back, 3 bases at V and 4 bases at J, with 13 bases in the middle. The CDR3 runs 14 residues. This CDR3 reads CASSPTEILYEQYF. The CDR3 nucleotides read TGTGCCAGCTCACCTACGGAAATCCTATACGAGCAGTACTTC. The whole variable domain, remainder taken from reference TRBV18 and TRBJ2-7, is NAGVMQNPRHLVRRRGQEARLRCSPMKGHSHVYWYRQLPEEGLKFMVYLQKENIIDESGMPKERFSAEFPKEGPSILRIQQVVRGDSAAYFCASSPTEILYEQYFGPGTRLTVT.

This clonotype was counted many times. This chain uses TRBV27 with TRBJ2-7; 7 nucleotides line up with TRBD1. The CDR3 extends over 14 amino acids. With V trimmed by 5 bases and J by 5 bases, 9 bases remained unmatched. The germline V gene encodes CDR1 MNHEY and CDR2 SMNVEV (reference sequence). The CDR3 reads CASSPTGARDEQYF. The CDR3 DNA reads as TGTGCCAGCAGTCCCACAGGGGCGAGAGACGAGCAGTACTTC.

This clonotype appeared a few times. This chain joins TRBV5-5 and TRBJ2-1; possibly TRBD2 for D (6 bases). Germline values: CDR1 SGHKS, CDR2 YYEKEE (reference sequence). The CDR3 runs 17 residues. V was clipped by 1 base and J by 15 bases, with 29 bases between them. CDR3 sequence (DNA): TGTGCCAGCAGCTTGAGGGCGGATCGTACGCCGGGGGAAGGGAGGTTCTTC. This codes for CASSLRADRTPGEGRFF.

This clonotype was seen a handful of times. This sequence joins TRBV29-1 and TRBJ2-7; possibly TRBD1 for D (5 bases). This CDR3 spans 12 amino acids. Looked up from germline, CDR1 is SQVTM and CDR2 is ANQGSEA. Trimming took off 7 bases at V and 0 bases at J, with 10 bases between the two ends. Here the CDR3 reads CSAQTVSYEQYF. The CDR3 region has the DNA TGCAGCGCCCAGACAGTCTCCTACGAGCAGTACTTC.

This clonotype was detected many times. The chain is built from TRBV20-1 and TRBJ2-3, with TRBD2 matching over 13 bases. Looked up from germline, CDR1 is DFQATT and CDR2 is SNEGSKA (reference sequence). V lost 5 bases, J lost 4 bases, and 6 bases stayed unmatched. The CDR3 is 15 residues long. The CDR3 loop is CSAPPTSGRSDTQYF. As DNA, the CDR3 is TGCAGTGCTCCTCCGACTAGCGGGAGGTCAGATACGCAGTATTTT.

This clonotype was counted at least ten times. The chain joins TRBV20-1 to TRBJ1-2; 10 bases fit TRBD1. This CDR3 contains 16 residues. CDR1 is DFQATT and CDR2 is SNEGSKA in the germline V gene (reference sequence). Trimming took 5 bases from V and 8 from J; bases not matched to a gene: 17. In DNA, the CDR3 is TGCAGTGCTGAACGAACCGGGACAGGGGTACGCGGAGGCTACACCTTC. Its protein is CSAERTGTGVRGGYTF.

Ten or more counts support this clonotype. The chain is built from TRBV5-1 and TRBJ1-1; the D is unclear. V dropped 2 bases and J dropped 1 base, with 12 bases sitting between them. Looked up from germline, CDR1 is SGHRS and CDR2 is YFSETQ. The CDR3 is made up of 15 amino acids. CDR3 loop: CASSFESIGNTEAFF. As DNA, the CDR3 is TGCGCCAGCAGCTTTGAGAGTATTGGGAACACTGAAGCTTTCTTT.

This clonotype was observed many times. The V call is TRBV18, the J call TRBJ2-6; unclear D gene. Germline assignment: CDR1 KGHSH and CDR2 LQKENI. CDR3 length: 14 residues. The germline V and J ends were trimmed by 3 bases and 2 bases, with 5 bases remaining between them. The DNA of the CDR3 is TGTGCCAGCTCACCGCCAGCTGGGGCCAACGTCCTGACTTTC. As protein: CASSPPAGANVLTF.

In this sample, this clonotype turned up many times. The chain has TRBV10-3 and TRBJ2-3, with D unclear. Germline CDR1 and CDR2: ENHRY and SYGVKD. This CDR3 contains 14 residues. V lost 4 bases, J lost 1 base, and 9 bases lay in between. CDR3 amino acids: CAISVGSGTDTQYF. In DNA, the CDR3 is TGTGCCATCAGTGTCGGGTCAGGCACAGATACGCAGTATTTT.

This clonotype was detected many times. CDR3 residues: CSARPEPGLAGSEQFF. The CDR3 nucleotides are TGCAGTGCTAGGCCGGAACCGGGACTAGCGGGAAGTGAGCAGTTCTTC. This chain links TRBV20-1 with TRBJ2-1; TRBD2 matches 13 bases. The germline gives CDR1 DFQATT, CDR2 SNEGSKA (reference sequence). This CDR3 region has 16 residues. V shed 3 bases, J shed 9 bases, and the junction held 11 bases outside the gene matches.

The chain couples TRBV7-9 to TRBJ2-5; maybe TRBD1 (6 bases). From germline, CDR1 is SEHNR and CDR2 FQNEAQ (reference sequence). This CDR3 is 16 amino acids long. Trimming cost V 5 bases and J 6 bases, with 22 bases left between them. The CDR3 sequence is CASSPTGAGAIKTQYF. The CDR3 DNA sequence: TGTGCCAGCAGCCCCACCGGGGCAGGGGCGATAAAGACCCAGTACTTC.

This clonotype was detected ten times or more. The V gene is TRBV12-3 or TRBV12-4, the J gene TRBJ1-1; unclear D gene. Trimming cost V 3 bases and J 0 bases, with 8 bases left between them. The CDR3 has 14 residues. The CDR3 loop is CASSLAPMNTEAFF. The CDR3 region has the DNA TGTGCCAGCAGTTTGGCCCCAATGAACACTGAAGCTTTCTTT.